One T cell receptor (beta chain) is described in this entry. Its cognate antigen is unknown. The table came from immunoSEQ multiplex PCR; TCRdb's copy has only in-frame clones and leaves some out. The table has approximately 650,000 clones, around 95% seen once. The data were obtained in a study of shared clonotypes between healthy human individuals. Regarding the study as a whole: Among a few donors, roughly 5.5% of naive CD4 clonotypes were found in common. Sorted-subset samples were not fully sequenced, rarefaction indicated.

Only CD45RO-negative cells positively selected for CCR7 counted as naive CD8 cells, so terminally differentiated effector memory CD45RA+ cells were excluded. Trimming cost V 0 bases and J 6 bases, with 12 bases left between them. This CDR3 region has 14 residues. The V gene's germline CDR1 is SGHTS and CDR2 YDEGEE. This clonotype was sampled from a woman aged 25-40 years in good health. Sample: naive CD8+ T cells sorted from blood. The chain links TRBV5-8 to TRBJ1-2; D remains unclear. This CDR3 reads CASSLDGVINGYTF. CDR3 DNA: TGTGCCAGCAGCTTGGACGGCGTAATAAATGGCTACACCTTC.